By share of the sample, the clone carrying this T cell receptor beta chain is medium-sized. Its antigen is still unknown. This sample stems from a study of CD8 T cells in ankylosing spondylitis. General study points: Peripheral blood samples showed relatively rare disease-linked clones, and these clones were CD8+. According to the report, clones linked to the disease were significantly enriched in matched synovial fluid samples taken from ankylosing spondylitis patients.

The TCR beta libraries were generated through quantitative 5'-RACE incorporating molecular barcodes. TCRdb re-called the 5' RACE reads through MiXCR, storing one row per CDR3 protein. The sample lists around 7,000 distinct CDR3 sequences, 2.5% to 3% occurring once. The sequence came from a female donor with ankylosing spondylitis or in good health (not recorded which). Input material: blood, either unsorted or a sorted T cell fraction (not recorded which).

DNA of the CDR3: TGTGCCAGCAGCCCATCGATTTTTAACGACGAGCAGTACTTC. As protein: CASSPSIFNDEQYF. This sequence joins TRBV9 and TRBJ2-7; D not certain. This CDR3 has 14 amino acids. Germline loops: CDR1 SGDLS, CDR2 YYNGEE. The ends were cut back, 4 bases at V and 5 bases at J, with 16 bases in the middle.